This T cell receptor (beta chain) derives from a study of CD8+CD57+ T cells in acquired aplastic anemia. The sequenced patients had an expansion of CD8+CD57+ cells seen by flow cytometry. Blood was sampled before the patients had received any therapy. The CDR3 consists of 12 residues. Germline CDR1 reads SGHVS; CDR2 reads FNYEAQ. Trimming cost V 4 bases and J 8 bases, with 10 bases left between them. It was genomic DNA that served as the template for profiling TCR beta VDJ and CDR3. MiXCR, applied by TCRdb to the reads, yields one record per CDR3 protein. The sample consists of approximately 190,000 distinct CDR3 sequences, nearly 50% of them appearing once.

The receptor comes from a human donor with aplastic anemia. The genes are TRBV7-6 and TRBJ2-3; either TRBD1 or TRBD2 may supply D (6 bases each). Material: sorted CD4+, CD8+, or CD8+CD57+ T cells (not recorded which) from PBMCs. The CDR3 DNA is TGTGCCAGCAGCTCGGAGGGGGGTACGCAGTATTTT. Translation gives CASSSEGGTQYF. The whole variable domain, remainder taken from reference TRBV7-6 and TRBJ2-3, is GAGVSQSPRYKVTKRGQDVALRCDPISGHVSLYWYRQALGQGPEFLTYFNYEAQQDKSGLPNDRFSAERPEGSISTLTIQRTEQRDSAMYRCASSSEGGTQYFGPGTRLTVL.